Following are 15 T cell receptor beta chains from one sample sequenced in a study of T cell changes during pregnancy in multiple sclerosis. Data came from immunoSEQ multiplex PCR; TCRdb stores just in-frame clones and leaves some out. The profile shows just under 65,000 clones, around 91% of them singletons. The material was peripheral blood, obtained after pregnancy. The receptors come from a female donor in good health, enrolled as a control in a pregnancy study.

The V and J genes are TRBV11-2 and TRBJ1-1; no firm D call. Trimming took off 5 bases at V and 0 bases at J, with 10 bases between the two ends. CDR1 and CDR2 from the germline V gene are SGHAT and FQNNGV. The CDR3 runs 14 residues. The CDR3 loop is CASSLNLMNTEAFF. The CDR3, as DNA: TGTGCCAGCAGCCTAAATTTAATGAACACTGAAGCTTTCTTT.

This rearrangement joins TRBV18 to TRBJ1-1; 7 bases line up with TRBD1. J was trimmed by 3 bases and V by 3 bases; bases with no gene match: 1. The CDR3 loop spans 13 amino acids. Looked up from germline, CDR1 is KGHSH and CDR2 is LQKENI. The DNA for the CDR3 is TGTGCCAGCTCACCGGGACAGCACACTGAAGCTTTCTTT. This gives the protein CASSPGQHTEAFF.

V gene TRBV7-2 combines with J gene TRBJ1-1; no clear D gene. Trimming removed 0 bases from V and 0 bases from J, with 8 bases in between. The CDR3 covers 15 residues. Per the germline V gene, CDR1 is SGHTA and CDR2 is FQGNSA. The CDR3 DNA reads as TGTGCCAGCAGCTTAGCGGGAGGCATGAACACTGAAGCTTTCTTT. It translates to CASSLAGGMNTEAFF.

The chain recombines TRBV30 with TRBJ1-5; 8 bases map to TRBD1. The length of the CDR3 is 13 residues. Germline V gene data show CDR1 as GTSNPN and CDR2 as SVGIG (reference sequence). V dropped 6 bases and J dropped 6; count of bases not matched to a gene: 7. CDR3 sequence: CACQGAGSQPQHF. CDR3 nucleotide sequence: TGTGCCTGCCAGGGGGCGGGTAGTCAGCCCCAGCATTTT.

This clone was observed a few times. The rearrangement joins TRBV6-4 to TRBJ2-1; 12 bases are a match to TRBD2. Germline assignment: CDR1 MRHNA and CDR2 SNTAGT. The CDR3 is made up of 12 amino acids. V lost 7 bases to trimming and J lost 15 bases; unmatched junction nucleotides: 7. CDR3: CASTDGLAGMFF. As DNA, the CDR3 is TGTGCCAGCACCGATGGACTAGCGGGGATGTTCTTC.

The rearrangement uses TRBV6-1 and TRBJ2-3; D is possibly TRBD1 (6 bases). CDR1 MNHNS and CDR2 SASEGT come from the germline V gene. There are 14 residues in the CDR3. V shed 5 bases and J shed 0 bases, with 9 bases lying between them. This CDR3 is CASSSTGSTDTQYF. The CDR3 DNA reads TGTGCCAGCAGTTCAACAGGGAGCACAGATACGCAGTATTTT.

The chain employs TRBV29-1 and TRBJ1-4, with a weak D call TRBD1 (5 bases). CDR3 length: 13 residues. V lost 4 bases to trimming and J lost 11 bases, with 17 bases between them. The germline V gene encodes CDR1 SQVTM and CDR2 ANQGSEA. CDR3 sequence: CSVAWPGVGKLFF. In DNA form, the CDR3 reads TGCAGCGTTGCGTGGCCGGGGGTAGGGAAACTGTTTTTT.

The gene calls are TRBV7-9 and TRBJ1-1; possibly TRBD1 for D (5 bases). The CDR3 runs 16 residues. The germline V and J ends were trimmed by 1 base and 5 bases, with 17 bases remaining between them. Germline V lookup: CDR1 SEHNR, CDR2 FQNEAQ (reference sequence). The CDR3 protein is CASSLGVRVIGTEAFF. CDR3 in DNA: TGTGCCAGCAGCTTAGGTGTCAGGGTAATAGGGACTGAAGCTTTCTTT.

Here the CDR3 reads CASSQNVPGGTDTQYF. The CDR3 nucleotides read TGTGCCAGCAGCCAGAACGTACCAGGGGGCACAGATACGCAGTATTTT. The gene calls are TRBV13 and TRBJ2-3; D might be TRBD1 (6 bases). Germline CDR1 is PRHDT and CDR2 is FYEKMQ (reference sequence). V was shortened by 5 bases and J by 1 base, with 16 bases between the two germline ends. The CDR3 has 16 residues.

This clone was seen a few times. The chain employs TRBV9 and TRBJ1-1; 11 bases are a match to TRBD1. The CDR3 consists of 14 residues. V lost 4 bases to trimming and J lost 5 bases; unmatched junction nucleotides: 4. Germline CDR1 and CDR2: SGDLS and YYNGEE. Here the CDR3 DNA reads TGTGCCAGCAGCTTGGGACAGGGGGAAACTGAAGCTTTCTTT. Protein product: CASSLGQGETEAFF.

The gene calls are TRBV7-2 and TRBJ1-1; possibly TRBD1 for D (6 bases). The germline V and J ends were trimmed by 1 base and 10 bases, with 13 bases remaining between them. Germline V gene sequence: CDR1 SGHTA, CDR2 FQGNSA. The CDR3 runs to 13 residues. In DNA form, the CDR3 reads TGTGCCAGCAGCTTAGGTTCAGGCAGGGGAGCTTTCTTT. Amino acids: CASSLGSGRGAFF.

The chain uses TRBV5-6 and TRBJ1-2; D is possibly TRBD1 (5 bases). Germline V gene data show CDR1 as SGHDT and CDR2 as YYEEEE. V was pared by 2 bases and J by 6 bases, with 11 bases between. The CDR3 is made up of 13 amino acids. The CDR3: CASSLRGVDGYTF. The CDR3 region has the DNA TGTGCCAGCAGCTTAAGGGGTGTCGATGGCTACACCTTC. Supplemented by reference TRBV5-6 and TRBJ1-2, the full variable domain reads DAGVTQSPTHLIKTRGQQVTLRCSPKSGHDTVSWYQQALGQGPQFIFQYYEEEERQRGNFPDRFSGHQFPNYSSELNVNALLLGDSALYLCASSLRGVDGYTFGSGTRLTVV.

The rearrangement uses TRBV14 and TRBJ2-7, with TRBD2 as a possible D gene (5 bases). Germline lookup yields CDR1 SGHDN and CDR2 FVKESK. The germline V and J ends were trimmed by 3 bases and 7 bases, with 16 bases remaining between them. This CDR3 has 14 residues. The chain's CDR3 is CASSQMRALREQYF. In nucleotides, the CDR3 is TGTGCCAGCAGCCAGATGAGGGCGCTCAGGGAGCAGTACTTC. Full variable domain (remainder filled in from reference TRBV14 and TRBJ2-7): EAGVTQFPSHSVIEKGQTVTLRCDPISGHDNLYWYRRVMGKEIKFLLHFVKESKQDESGMPNNRFLAERTGGTYSTLKVQPAELEDSGVYFCASSQMRALREQYFGPGTRLTVT.

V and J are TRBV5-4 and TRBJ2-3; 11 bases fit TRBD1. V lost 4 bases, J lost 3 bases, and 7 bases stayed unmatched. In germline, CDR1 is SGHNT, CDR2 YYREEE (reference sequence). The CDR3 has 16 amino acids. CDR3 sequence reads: CASSPRTGGWTDTQYF. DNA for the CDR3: TGTGCCAGCAGCCCCAGGACAGGGGGCTGGACAGATACGCAGTATTTT.

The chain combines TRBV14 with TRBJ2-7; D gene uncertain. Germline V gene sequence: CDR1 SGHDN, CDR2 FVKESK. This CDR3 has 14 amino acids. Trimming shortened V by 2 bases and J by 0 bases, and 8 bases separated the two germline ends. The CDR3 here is CASSQRSSSYEQYF. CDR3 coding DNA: TGTGCCAGCAGCCAAAGGAGCAGCTCCTACGAGCAGTACTTC.